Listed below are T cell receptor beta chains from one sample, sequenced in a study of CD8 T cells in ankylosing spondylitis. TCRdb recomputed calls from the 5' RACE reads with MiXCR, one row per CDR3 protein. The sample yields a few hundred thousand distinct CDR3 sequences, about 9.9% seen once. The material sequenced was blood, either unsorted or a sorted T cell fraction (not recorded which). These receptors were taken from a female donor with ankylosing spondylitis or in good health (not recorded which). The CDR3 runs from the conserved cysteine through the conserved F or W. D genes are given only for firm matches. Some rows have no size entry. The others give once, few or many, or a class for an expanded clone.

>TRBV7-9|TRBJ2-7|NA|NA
CASNGGQKPYEQYF
TGTGCCAGCAACGGAGGGCAAAAGCCCTACGAGCAGTACTTC
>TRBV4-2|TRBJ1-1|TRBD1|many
CASSRKQGEYTEAFF
TGTGCCAGCAGCCGGAAACAGGGGGAGTACACTGAAGCTTTCTTT
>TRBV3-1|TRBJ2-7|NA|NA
CASSQPKDRFEQYF
TGTGCCAGCAGCCAACCGAAAGACAGGTTCGAGCAGTACTTC
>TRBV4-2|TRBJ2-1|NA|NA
CASSQEGGTLEPFF
TGTGCCAGCAGCCAAGAGGGTGGGACCCTCGAACCGTTCTTC
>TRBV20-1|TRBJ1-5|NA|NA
CSASHGGGNQPQHF
TGCAGTGCTAGCCATGGAGGGGGTAATCAGCCCCAGCATTTT
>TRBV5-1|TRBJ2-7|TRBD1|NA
CASSSARQGISYEQYF
TGCGCCAGCAGCTCGGCCAGACAGGGGATCTCCTACGAGCAGTACTTC
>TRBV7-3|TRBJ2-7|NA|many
CASSLGGHEQYF
TGTGCCAGCAGCTTAGGGGGCCACGAGCAGTACTTC
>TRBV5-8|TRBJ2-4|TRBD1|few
CASSHGTGGMQYF
TGTGCCAGCAGCCACGGGACAGGGGGTATGCAGTACTTC
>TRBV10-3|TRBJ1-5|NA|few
CAISPRRYKPQHF
TGTGCCATCAGTCCCAGGAGGTATAAGCCCCAGCATTTT
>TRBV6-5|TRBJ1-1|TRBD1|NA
CASRGLDTEAFF
TGTGCCAGTAGGGGGCTGGACACTGAAGCTTTCTTT
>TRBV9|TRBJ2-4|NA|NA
CTSSALTGQRAKNIQYF
TGTACCAGCAGCGCCCTGACAGGTCAAAGAGCCAAAAACATTCAGTACTTC
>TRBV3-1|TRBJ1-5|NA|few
CASSQVRGANQPQHF
TGTGCCAGCAGCCAAGTTAGGGGGGCGAATCAGCCCCAGCATTTT
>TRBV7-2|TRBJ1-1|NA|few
CASSLARGGGNTEAFF
TGTGCCAGCAGCTTAGCGCGTGGGGGCGGGAACACTGAAGCTTTCTTT
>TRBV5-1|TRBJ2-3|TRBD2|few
CASSPTSGGALYTQYF
TGCGCCAGCAGCCCGACTAGCGGGGGGGCCCTGTATACGCAGTATTTT
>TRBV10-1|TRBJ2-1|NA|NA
CASSEGRLGGFF
TGCGCCAGCAGTGAGGGGCGTCTCGGAGGGTTCTTC
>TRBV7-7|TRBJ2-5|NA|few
CASSSLGQTNQETQYF
TGTGCCAGCAGCTCCCTTGGACAGACCAACCAAGAGACCCAGTACTTC
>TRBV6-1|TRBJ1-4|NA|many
CASRQQGWGEKLFF
TGTGCCAGCAGACAACAGGGATGGGGGGAAAAACTGTTTTTT
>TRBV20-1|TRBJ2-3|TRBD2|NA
CSASGRVLPDTQYF
TGCAGTGCTAGCGGGAGGGTCTTACCAGATACGCAGTATTTT
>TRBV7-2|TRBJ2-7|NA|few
CASSYASYEQYF
TGTGCCAGCAGCTACGCGTCCTACGAGCAGTACTTC
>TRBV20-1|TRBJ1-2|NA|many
CSARAVDGYTF
TGCAGTGCTAGGGCAGTCGATGGCTACACCTTC
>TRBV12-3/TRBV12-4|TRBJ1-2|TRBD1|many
CASSTTGNGYTF
TGTGCCAGCAGCACGACAGGGAATGGCTACACCTTC
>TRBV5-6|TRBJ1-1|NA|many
CASSSIQLTVEAFF
TGTGCCAGCAGCTCCATACAACTGACAGTTGAAGCTTTCTTT
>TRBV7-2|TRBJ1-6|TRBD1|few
CASSLYRQGNSPLHF
TGTGCCAGCAGCCTATATAGACAGGGGAATTCACCCCTCCACTTT
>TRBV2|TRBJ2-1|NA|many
CASSKQESSYNEQFF
TGTGCCAGCAGTAAACAGGAGTCCTCCTACAATGAGCAGTTCTTC
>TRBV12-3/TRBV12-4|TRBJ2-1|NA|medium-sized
CASSPSPGPPEQFF
TGTGCCAGCAGTCCATCCCCGGGACCCCCGGAGCAGTTCTTC
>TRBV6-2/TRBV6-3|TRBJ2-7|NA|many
CASSPWTEEYEQYF
TGTGCCAGCAGTCCTTGGACCGAGGAGTACGAGCAGTACTTC
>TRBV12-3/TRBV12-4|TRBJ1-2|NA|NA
CASSLTPYGYTF
TGTGCCAGCAGTCTAACTCCCTATGGCTACACCTTC
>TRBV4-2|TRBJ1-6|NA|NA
CASSPVSGTYNSPLHF
TGTGCCAGCAGCCCAGTCTCGGGCACCTATAATTCACCCCTCCACTTT
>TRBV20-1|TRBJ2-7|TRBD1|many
CSAHQGTAYEQYF
TGCAGTGCTCACCAAGGGACAGCCTACGAGCAGTACTTC
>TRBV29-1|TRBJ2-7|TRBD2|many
CSAQWGGYEQYF
TGCAGCGCTCAGTGGGGGGGTTACGAGCAGTACTTC
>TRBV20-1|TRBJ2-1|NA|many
CSAQTHNEQFF
TGCAGTGCTCAGACCCACAATGAGCAGTTCTTC
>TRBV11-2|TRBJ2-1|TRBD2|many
CASSPYRGLAGDTFHNEQFF
TGTGCCAGCAGTCCGTACCGGGGACTAGCGGGAGACACCTTCCACAATGAGCAGTTCTTC
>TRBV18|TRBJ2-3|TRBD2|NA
CASSPTSGGATDTQYF
TGTGCCAGCTCACCAACTAGCGGGGGGGCTACGGATACGCAGTATTTT
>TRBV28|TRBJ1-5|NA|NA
CASSLRRNNQPQHF
TGTGCCAGCAGTTTGAGGAGAAACAATCAGCCCCAGCATTTT
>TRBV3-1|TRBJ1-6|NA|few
CASSMSQNSPLHF
TGTGCCAGCAGCATGAGCCAAAATTCACCCCTCCACTTT
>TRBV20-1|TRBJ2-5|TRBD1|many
CSARDGDRGQETQYF
TGCAGTGCTAGAGACGGGGACAGGGGGCAGGAGACCCAGTACTTC